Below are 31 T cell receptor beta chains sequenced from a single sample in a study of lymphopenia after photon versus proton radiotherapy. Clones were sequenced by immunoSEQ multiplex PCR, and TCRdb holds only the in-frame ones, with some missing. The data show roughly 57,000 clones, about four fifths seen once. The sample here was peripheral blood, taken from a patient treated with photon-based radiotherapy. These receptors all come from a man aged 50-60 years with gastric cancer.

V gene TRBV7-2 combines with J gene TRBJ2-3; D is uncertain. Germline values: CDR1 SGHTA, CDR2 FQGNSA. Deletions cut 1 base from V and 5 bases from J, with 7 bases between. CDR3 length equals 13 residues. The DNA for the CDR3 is TGTGCCAGCAGCTTAGGGCCCCAAGATACGCAGTATTTT. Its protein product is CASSLGPQDTQYF.

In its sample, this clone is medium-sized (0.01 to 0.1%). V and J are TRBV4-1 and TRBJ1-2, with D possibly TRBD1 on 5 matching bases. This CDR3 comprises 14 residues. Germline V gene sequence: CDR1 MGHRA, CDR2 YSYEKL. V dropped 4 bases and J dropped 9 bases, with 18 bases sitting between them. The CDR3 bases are TGCGCCAGCAGCCGACCCGGGACGGATGATAGCTACACCTTC. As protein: CASSRPGTDDSYTF.

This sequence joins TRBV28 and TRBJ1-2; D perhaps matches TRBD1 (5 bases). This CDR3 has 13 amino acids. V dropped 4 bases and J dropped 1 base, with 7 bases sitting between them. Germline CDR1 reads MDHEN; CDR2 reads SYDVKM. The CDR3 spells CASSSTVNYGYTF. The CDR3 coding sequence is TGTGCCAGCAGTTCGACAGTTAACTATGGCTACACCTTC.

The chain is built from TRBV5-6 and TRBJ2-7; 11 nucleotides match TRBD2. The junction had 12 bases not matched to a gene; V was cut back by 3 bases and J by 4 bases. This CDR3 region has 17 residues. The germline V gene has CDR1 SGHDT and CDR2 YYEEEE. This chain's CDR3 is CASSSGVAGGLFYEQYF. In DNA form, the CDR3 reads TGTGCCAGCAGCTCGGGCGTAGCGGGAGGGCTTTTTTACGAGCAGTACTTC.

This CDR3 is CASSSAGRETQYF. CDR3 coding DNA: TGTGCCAGTAGTAGCGCGGGAAGAGAGACCCAGTACTTC. The chain recombines TRBV19 with TRBJ2-5, with D perhaps TRBD2 (6 bases). Trimming took off 4 bases at V and 4 bases at J, with 10 bases between the two ends. The CDR3 runs to 13 residues. In germline, CDR1 is LNHDA, CDR2 SQIVND (reference sequence).

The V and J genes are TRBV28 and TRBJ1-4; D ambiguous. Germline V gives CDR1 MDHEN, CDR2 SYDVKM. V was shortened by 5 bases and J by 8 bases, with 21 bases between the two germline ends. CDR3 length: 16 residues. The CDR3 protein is CASSGEGLPFGEKLFF. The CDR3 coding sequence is TGTGCCAGCAGTGGGGAAGGACTGCCTTTTGGGGAAAAACTGTTTTTT.

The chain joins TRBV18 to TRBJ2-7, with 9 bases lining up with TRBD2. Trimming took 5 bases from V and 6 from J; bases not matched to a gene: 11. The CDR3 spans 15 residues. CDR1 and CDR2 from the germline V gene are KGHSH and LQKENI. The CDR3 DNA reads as TGTGCCAGCTCAGACGGGACTAGCCACCGAACCGAGCAGTACTTC. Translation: CASSDGTSHRTEQYF.

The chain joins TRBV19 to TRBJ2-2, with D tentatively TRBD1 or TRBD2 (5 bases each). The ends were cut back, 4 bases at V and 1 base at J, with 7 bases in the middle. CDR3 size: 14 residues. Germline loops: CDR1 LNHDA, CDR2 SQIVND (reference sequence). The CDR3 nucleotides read TGTGCCAGTAGTAGGGACCTGAACACCGGGGAGCTGTTTTTT. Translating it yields CASSRDLNTGELFF.

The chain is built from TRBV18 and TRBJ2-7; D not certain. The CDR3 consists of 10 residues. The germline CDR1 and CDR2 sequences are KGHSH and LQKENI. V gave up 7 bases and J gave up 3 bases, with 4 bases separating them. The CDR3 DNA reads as TGTGCCAGCTGTTACTACGAGCAGTACTTC. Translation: CASCYYEQYF.

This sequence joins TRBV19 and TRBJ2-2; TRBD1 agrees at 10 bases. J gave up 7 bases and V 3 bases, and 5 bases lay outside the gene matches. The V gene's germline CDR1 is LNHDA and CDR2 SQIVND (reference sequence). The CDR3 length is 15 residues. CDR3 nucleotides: TGTGCCAGTAGTATGGACAGGGGGTTAGGCGGGGAGCTGTTTTTT. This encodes CASSMDRGLGGELFF.

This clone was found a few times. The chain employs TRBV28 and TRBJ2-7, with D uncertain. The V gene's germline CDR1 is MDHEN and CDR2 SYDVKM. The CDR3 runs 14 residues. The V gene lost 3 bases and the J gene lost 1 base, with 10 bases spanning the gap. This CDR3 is CASSLVGASYEQYF. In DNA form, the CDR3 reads TGTGCCAGCAGTTTGGTGGGTGCGTCCTACGAGCAGTACTTC.

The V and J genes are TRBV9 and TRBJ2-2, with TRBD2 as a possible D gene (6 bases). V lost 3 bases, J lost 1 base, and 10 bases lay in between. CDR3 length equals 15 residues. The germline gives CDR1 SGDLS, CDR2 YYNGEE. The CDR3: CASSARRVNTGELFF. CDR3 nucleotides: TGTGCCAGCAGCGCGCGGAGGGTGAACACCGGGGAGCTGTTTTTT. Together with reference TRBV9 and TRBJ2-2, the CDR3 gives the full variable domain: DSGVTQTPKHLITATGQRVTLRCSPRSGDLSVYWYQQSLDQGLQFLIQYYNGEERAKGNILERFSAQQFPDLHSELNLSSLELGDSALYFCASSARRVNTGELFFGEGSRLTVL.

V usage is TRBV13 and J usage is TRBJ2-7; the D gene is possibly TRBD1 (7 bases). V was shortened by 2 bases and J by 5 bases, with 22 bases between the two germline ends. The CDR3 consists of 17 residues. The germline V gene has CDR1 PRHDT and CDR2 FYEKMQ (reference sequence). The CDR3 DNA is TGTGCCAGCAGCTTACGGGGGACAGAGAGTATCCCCCACGAGCAGTACTTC. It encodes CASSLRGTESIPHEQYF.

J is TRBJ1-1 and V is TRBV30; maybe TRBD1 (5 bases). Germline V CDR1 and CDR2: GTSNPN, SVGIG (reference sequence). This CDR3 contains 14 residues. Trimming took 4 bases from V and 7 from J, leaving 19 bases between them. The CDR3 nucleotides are TGTGCCTGGATGCCGGGACTTAGGACTGGTGAAGCTTTCTTT. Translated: CAWMPGLRTGEAFF.

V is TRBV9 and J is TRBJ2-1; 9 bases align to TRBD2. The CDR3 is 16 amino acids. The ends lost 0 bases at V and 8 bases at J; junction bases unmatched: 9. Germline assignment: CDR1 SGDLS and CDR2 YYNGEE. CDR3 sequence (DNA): TGTGCCAGCAGCGTAGTGGGACTAGCCCTCCGGGATGAGCAGTTCTTC. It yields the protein CASSVVGLALRDEQFF.

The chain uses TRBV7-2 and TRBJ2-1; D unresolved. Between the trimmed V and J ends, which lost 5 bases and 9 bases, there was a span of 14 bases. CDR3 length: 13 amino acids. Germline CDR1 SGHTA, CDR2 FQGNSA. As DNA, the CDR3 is TGTGCCAGCAGCCCCCTAATACGAGGTGAGCAGTTCTTC. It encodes CASSPLIRGEQFF. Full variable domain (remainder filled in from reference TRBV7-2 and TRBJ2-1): GAGVSQSPSNKVTEKGKDVELRCDPISGHTALYWYRQSLGQGLEFLIYFQGNSAPDKSGLPSDRFSAERTGGSVSTLTIQRTQQEDSAVYLCASSPLIRGEQFFGPGTRLTVL.

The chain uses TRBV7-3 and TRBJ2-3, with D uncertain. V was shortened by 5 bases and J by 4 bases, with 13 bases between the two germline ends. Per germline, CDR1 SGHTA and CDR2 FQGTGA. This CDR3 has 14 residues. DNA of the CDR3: TGTGCCAGCAGCGAAAGGGCCGGGCCAGATACGCAGTATTTT. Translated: CASSERAGPDTQYF.

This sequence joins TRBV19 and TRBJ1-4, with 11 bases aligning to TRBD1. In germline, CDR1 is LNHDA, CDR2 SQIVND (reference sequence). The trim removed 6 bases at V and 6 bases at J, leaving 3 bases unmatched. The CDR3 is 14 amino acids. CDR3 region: CASRDRGRDEKLFF. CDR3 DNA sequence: TGTGCCAGTAGGGACAGGGGGCGAGATGAAAAACTGTTTTTT.

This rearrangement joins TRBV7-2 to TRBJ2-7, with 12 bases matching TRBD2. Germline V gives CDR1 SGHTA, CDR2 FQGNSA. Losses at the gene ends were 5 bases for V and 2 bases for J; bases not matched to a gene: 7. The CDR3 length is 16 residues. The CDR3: CASSPPGLAGTYEQYF. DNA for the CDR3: TGTGCCAGCAGCCCCCCCGGACTAGCGGGAACCTACGAGCAGTACTTC.

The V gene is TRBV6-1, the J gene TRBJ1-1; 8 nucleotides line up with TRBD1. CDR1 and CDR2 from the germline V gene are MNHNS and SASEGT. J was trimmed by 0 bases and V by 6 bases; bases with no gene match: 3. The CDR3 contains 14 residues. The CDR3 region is CASSRTGLNTEAFF. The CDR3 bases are TGTGCCAGCAGCAGGACAGGGCTGAACACTGAAGCTTTCTTT.

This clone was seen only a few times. The CDR3 loop reads CASSREVTDTQYF. The CDR3 DNA reads as TGTGCCAGCTCGAGGGAGGTCACAGATACGCAGTATTTT. The genes are TRBV6-5 and TRBJ2-3; TRBD2 might be the D (6 bases). The V end lost 8 bases, the J end lost 2 bases, and 11 bases lay between the germline ends. The CDR3 totals 13 residues. Per germline, CDR1 MNHEY and CDR2 SVGAGI.

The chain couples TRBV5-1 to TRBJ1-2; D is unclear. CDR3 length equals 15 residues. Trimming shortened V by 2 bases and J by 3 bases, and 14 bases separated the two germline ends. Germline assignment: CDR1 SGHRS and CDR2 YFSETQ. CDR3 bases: TGCGCCAGCAGCTTTCAATACTTAAGTGACTATGGCTACACCTTC. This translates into CASSFQYLSDYGYTF.

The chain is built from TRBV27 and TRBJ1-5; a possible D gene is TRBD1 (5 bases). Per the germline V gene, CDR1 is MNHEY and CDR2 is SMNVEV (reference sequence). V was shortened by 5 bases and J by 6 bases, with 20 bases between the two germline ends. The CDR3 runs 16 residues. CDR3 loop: CASSDSFSASSQPQHF. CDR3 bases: TGTGCCAGCAGTGACAGCTTCAGCGCCTCAAGTCAGCCCCAGCATTTT.

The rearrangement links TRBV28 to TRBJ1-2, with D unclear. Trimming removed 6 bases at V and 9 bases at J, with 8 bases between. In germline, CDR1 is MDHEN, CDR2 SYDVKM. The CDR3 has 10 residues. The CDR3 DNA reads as TGTGCCAGCAGCCAGCGTAGCTACACCTTC. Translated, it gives CASSQRSYTF.

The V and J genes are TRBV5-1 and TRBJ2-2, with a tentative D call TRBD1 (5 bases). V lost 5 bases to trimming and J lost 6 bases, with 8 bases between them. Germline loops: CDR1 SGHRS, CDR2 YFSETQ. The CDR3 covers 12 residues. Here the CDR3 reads CASRQGSGELFF. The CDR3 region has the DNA TGCGCCAGCAGGCAGGGCTCCGGGGAGCTGTTTTTT. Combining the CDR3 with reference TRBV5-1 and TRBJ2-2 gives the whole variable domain KAGVTQTPRYLIKTRGQQVTLSCSPISGHRSVSWYQQTPGQGLQFLFEYFSETQRNKGNFPGRFSGRQFSNSRSEMNVSTLELGDSALYLCASRQGSGELFFGEGSRLTVL.

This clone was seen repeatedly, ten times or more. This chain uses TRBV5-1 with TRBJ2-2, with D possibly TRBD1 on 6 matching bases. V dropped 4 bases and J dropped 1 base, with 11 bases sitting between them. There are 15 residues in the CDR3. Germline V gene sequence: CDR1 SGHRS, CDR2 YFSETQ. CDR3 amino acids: CASSTGTWNTGELFF. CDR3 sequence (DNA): TGCGCCAGCAGCACCGGGACATGGAACACCGGGGAGCTGTTTTTT.

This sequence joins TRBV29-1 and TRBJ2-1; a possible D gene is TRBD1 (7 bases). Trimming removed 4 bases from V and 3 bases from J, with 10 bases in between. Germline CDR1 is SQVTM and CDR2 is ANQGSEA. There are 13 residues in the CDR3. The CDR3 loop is CSVAQGGYNEQFF. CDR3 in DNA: TGCAGCGTTGCCCAGGGGGGCTACAATGAGCAGTTCTTC.

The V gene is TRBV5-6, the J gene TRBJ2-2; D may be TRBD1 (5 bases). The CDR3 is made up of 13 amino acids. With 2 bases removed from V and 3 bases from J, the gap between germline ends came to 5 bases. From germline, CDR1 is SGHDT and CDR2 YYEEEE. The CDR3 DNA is TGTGCCAGCAGCTTCAGGGACACCGGGGAGCTGTTTTTT. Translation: CASSFRDTGELFF. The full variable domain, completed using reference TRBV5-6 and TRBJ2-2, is DAGVTQSPTHLIKTRGQQVTLRCSPKSGHDTVSWYQQALGQGPQFIFQYYEEEERQRGNFPDRFSGHQFPNYSSELNVNALLLGDSALYLCASSFRDTGELFFGEGSRLTVL.

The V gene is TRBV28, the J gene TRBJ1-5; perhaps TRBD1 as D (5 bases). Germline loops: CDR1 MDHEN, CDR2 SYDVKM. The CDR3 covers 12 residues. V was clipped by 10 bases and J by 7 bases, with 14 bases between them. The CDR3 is CATTGGWQPQHF. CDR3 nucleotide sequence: TGTGCCACCACCGGGGGATGGCAGCCCCAGCATTTT.

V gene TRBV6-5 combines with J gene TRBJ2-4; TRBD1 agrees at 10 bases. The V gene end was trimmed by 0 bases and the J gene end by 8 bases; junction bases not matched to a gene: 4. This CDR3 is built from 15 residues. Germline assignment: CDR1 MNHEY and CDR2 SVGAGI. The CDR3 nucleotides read TGTGCCAGCAGTTACTCCGGGGACAGGGGCCACATTCAGTACTTC. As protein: CASSYSGDRGHIQYF.

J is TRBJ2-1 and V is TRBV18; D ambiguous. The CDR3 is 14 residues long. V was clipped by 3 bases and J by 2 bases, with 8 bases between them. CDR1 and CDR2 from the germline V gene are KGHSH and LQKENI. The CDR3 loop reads CASSPSPPYNEQFF. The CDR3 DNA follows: TGTGCCAGCTCACCCAGCCCACCCTACAATGAGCAGTTCTTC.